The next 17 T cell receptor beta chains were all read from a single sample in a study of cytomegalovirus exposure and HLA in healthy donors. The PCR made use of 60 Vbeta and 13 Jbeta primers. Clones were read by immunoSEQ multiplex PCR, and TCRdb kept only the in-frame ones, dropping some. Of 150,000 to 200,000 clones listed, 80% to 85% are singletons. Sequencing was done on a sample of PBMCs. Receptor source: a middle-aged man in good health and CMV-seropositive.

The rearrangement links TRBV21-1 to TRBJ1-2; the DNA was not used to check the table's D call, TRBD1. TRBV21-1 is classified as a pseudogene. This CDR3 has 15 residues. The CDR3 sequence is CASSVRTYRGYGYTF. DNA for the CDR3: TGTGCCAGCAGCGTCCGGACCTACAGGGGATATGGCTACACCTTC.

Turning to this clone: Other DNA sequences in the sample encode the same CDR3. V and J are TRBV5-6 and TRBJ2-1; tentative D call: TRBD1 (5 bases). V shed 4 bases and J shed 9 bases, with 8 bases lying between them. The CDR3 is 11 amino acids. Germline values: CDR1 SGHDT, CDR2 YYEEEE. The CDR3 nucleotides read TGTGCCAGCAGCACAGGTGGTGAGCAGTTCTTC. Translation: CASSTGGEQFF.

This clone is a singleton in its sample. CDR3 DNA: TGTGCCAGCAGCAAAGGTCTAAGCTCCTATAATTCACCCCTCCACTTT. Its translation is CASSKGLSSYNSPLHF. The chain joins TRBV21-1 to TRBJ1-6. TRBV21-1 is termed a pseudogene. The CDR3 spans 16 residues.

The chain combines TRBV14 with TRBJ2-3; 7 bases are a match to TRBD2. Germline loops: CDR1 SGHDN, CDR2 FVKESK. The CDR3 has 16 residues. The V gene end was trimmed by 1 base and the J gene end by 6 bases; junction bases not matched to a gene: 10. The CDR3 DNA is TGTGCCAGCAGCCAAGTTTGGGCGGGAGTCGGTGATACGCAGTATTTT. This encodes CASSQVWAGVGDTQYF.

In its sample, this clone was seen once. The J gene is TRBJ1-2, the V gene TRBV4-2, with D possibly TRBD1 on 5 matching bases. The germline gives CDR1 LGHNA, CDR2 YNFKEQ. V lost 1 base, J lost 6 bases, and 15 bases lay in between. This CDR3 has 15 residues. The CDR3 DNA follows: TGTGCCAGCAGCCAAGGTGGCAGGGAGGTTGATGGCTACACCTTC. Its translation: CASSQGGREVDGYTF.

This clone was seen once. The rearrangement joins TRBV6-1 to TRBJ1-5; 7 bases line up with TRBD1. The trim removed 5 bases at V and 4 bases at J, leaving 5 bases unmatched. Germline V CDR1 and CDR2: MNHNS, SASEGT. The CDR3 sequence is 14 residues long. Here the CDR3 reads CASSWGTDNQPQHF. DNA for the CDR3: TGTGCCAGCAGTTGGGGGACAGATAATCAGCCCCAGCATTTT.

The chain joins TRBV25-1 to TRBJ2-6; TRBD1 agrees at 10 bases. The CDR3 totals 18 residues. The germline CDR1 and CDR2 sequences are MGHDK and SYGVNS. V was clipped by 2 bases and J by 0 bases; unmatched bases: 4. CDR3 DNA sequence: TGTGCCAGCAGTGAAGACAGGGGGCTTGCCTCTGGGGCCAACGTCCTGACTTTC. Amino acids: CASSEDRGLASGANVLTF.

This clone was seen only a few times. This chain joins TRBV2 and TRBJ1-1; 9 bases map to TRBD1. The CDR3 extends over 14 amino acids. Germline CDR1 and CDR2: SNHLY and FYNNEI. Unmatched junction bases numbered 2, after V lost 5 bases and J lost 1 base. This CDR3 is CASSRTGANTEAFF. DNA of the CDR3: TGTGCCAGCAGTCGGACAGGGGCGAACACTGAAGCTTTCTTT.

The V call is TRBV11-2, the J call TRBJ2-5, with TRBD2 matching over 13 bases. Germline assignment: CDR1 SGHAT and CDR2 FQNNGV. V dropped 5 bases and J dropped 5; count of bases not matched to a gene: 8. CDR3 length: 16 residues. The CDR3 nucleotides are TGTGCCAGCAGCCCGGGACTAGCGGGGTCTAGGGAGACCCAGTACTTC. Translating it yields CASSPGLAGSRETQYF.

The chain links TRBV7-6 to TRBJ2-5; TRBD1 might be the D (5 bases). In germline, CDR1 is SGHVS, CDR2 FNYEAQ. Trimming stripped 0 bases from V and 1 base from J, with 9 bases between. The CDR3 covers 15 residues. The CDR3 nucleotides read TGTGCCAGCAGCTTAGCGACAGTCCCCCAAGAGACCCAGTACTTC. Amino acids: CASSLATVPQETQYF.

The V gene is TRBV11-2, the J gene TRBJ2-1, with TRBD2 matching over 12 bases. Unmatched junction bases numbered 7, after V lost 6 bases and J lost 7 bases. The CDR3 has 15 residues. Per germline, CDR1 SGHAT and CDR2 FQNNGV. The CDR3: CASRGLAGGLNEQFF. In DNA, the CDR3 is TGTGCCAGCAGGGGTCTAGCGGGGGGGCTAAATGAGCAGTTCTTC.

The chain recombines TRBV7-2 with TRBJ1-1; D may be TRBD1 (5 bases). The CDR3 length is 14 residues. Trimming left V 3 bases short and J 5 bases short, with 13 bases between. Germline V gene lookup returns CDR1 SGHTA and CDR2 FQGNSA. The CDR3 reads CASSFIRVRTEAFF. In DNA form, the CDR3 reads TGTGCCAGCAGCTTTATCAGGGTTCGGACTGAAGCTTTCTTT.

V and J are TRBV28 and TRBJ1-2; D might be TRBD1 (5 bases). The V end was cut by 6 bases, the J end by 3 bases, with 23 bases between. This CDR3 has 17 amino acids. Looked up from germline, CDR1 is MDHEN and CDR2 is SYDVKM. CDR3: CASSPDRYFLGHYGYTF. The CDR3 region has the DNA TGTGCCAGCAGCCCCGACAGATATTTCCTAGGACACTATGGCTACACCTTC.

CDR3: CASSSGTSGQHEQFF. The CDR3, as DNA: TGCGCCAGCAGCTCTGGGACTAGCGGGCAGCATGAGCAGTTCTTC. The chain has TRBV5-1 and TRBJ2-1, with TRBD2 identical over 12 bases. V lost 3 bases, J lost 8 bases, and 6 bases stayed unmatched. The CDR3 extends over 15 amino acids. CDR1 is SGHRS, CDR2 YFSETQ, per germline.

The chain employs TRBV11-2 and TRBJ2-7, with 7 bases that match TRBD2. The CDR3 sequence is 15 residues long. J lost 0 bases, V lost 6 bases, and 8 bases had no gene match. Germline lookup yields CDR1 SGHAT and CDR2 FQNNGV. For the CDR3, the DNA is TGTGCCAGCAGGAATACACTAGCGAACTCCTACGAGCAGTACTTC. This codes for CASRNTLANSYEQYF. Based on the CDR3 plus reference TRBV11-2 and TRBJ2-7, the full variable domain is EAGVAQSPRYKIIEKRQSVAFWCNPISGHATLYWYQQILGQGPKLLIQFQNNGVVDDSQLPKDRFSAERLKGVDSTLKIQPAKLEDSAVYLCASRNTLANSYEQYFGPGTRLTVT.

In this sample, this clone turned up once. The V and J genes are TRBV2 and TRBJ2-5, with TRBD1 matching over 9 bases. The end of the DNA is better explained by TRBJ2-7, so the J call may be wrong. Germline CDR1 is SNHLY and CDR2 is FYNNEI. The CDR3 is made up of 13 amino acids. CDR3 in amino acids: CASKTGGKAEQYF. CDR3 bases: TGTGCCAGCAAAACAGGGGGCAAAGCCGAGCAGTACTTC.

The V call is TRBV9, the J call TRBJ2-3, with D uncertain. The CDR3 is 12 residues long. V lost 2 bases, J lost 2 bases, and 3 bases lay in between. Germline assignment: CDR1 SGDLS and CDR2 YYNGEE. The CDR3 bases are TGTGCCAGCAGCGTCAACACAGATACGCAGTATTTT. Protein product: CASSVNTDTQYF.